This entry features one TCR beta chain sequence. The method was immunoSEQ multiplex PCR; TCRdb's version includes in-frame clones alone and lacks a portion of them. The sample has about 110,000 clones, approximately 88% seen once. The data belong to a study of blood T cell repertoires in COVID-19. Overall study: Researchers got acute and convalescent COVID-19 samples from the United States, Italy and Spain. In each case, the material was cDNA or gDNA derived from T cells, B-cell-depleted T cells, or PBMCs.

With 5 bases clipped from V and 4 bases from J, the junction kept 13 bases outside the gene matches. CDR1 and CDR2 (germline): MNHEY, SVGEGT. The CDR3 runs to 16 residues. The specimen sequenced was peripheral blood. This sequence originates from a human donor in a cohort sampled during active COVID-19. J is TRBJ2-7 and V is TRBV6-2 or TRBV6-3; 8 nucleotides align to TRBD2. The CDR3 region has the DNA TGTGCCAGCAGTACCGCCGAAGCGGGAGATCGATACGAGCAGTACTTC. Amino acid sequence: CASSTAEAGDRYEQYF.